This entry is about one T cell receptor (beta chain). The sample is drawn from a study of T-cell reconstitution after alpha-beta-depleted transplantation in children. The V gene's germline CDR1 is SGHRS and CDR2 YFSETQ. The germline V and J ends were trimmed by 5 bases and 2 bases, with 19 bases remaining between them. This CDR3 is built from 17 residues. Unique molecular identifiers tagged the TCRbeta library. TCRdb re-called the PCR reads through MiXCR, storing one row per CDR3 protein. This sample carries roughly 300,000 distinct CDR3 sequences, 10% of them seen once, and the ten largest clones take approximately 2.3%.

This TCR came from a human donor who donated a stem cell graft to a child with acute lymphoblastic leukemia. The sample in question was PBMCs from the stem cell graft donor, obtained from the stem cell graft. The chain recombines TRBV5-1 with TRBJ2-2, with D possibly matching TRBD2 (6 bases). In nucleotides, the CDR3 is TGCGCCAGCAGTCCGAGGTCATGGAGGGGAAACACCGGGGAGCTGTTTTTT. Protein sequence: CASSPRSWRGNTGELFF.